Following are 9 T cell receptor beta chains from one sample sequenced in a study of shared clonotypes between healthy human individuals. The method was immunoSEQ multiplex PCR; TCRdb's version includes in-frame clones alone and lacks a portion of them. The repertoire holds about 870,000 clones, with 92% as singletons. Terminally differentiated effector memory CD45RA+ cells were excluded from the naive CD8 cells, which were CD45RO-negative and positively selected for CCR7. The sequenced sample was naive CD8+ T cells sorted from blood. The receptors were sampled from a young man in good health.

DNA of the CDR3: TGTGCCAGCAGTTCAGGGGGCTTTCAGGCAGATACGCAGTATTTT. This gives the protein CASSSGGFQADTQYF. This chain joins TRBV27 and TRBJ2-3; the match to TRBD1 covers 8 bases. The V segment lost 4 bases and the J segment 4 bases; nucleotides outside the gene matches: 7. The length of the CDR3 is 15 residues. In germline, CDR1 is MNHEY, CDR2 SMNVEV (reference sequence).

The chain couples TRBV15 to TRBJ2-5, with 10 bases that match TRBD2. Germline loops: CDR1 LNHNV, CDR2 YYDKDF (reference sequence). This CDR3 comprises 16 residues. The V gene end was trimmed by 3 bases and the J gene end by 5 bases; junction bases not matched to a gene: 9. The DNA for the CDR3 is TGTGCCACCAGCAGGGAGTCAGCGGGAGGGCTGGAGACCCAGTACTTC. Translation gives CATSRESAGGLETQYF.

The chain carries TRBV16 and TRBJ2-7, with D tentatively TRBD1 (6 bases). V was cut by 4 bases and J by 2 bases, with 18 bases left in between. CDR1 is KGHSY, CDR2 FQNENV, per germline. CDR3 size: 16 residues. The CDR3: CASSPEQGIEPYEQYF. As DNA, the CDR3 is TGTGCCAGCAGCCCAGAACAGGGAATTGAGCCCTACGAGCAGTACTTC. The whole variable domain, filled in from reference TRBV16 and TRBJ2-7, reads GEEVAQTPKHLVRGEGQKAKLYCAPIKGHSYVFWYQQVLKNEFKFLISFQNENVFDETGMPKERFSAKCLPNSPCSLEIQATKLEDSAVYFCASSPEQGIEPYEQYFGPGTRLTVT.

The rearrangement joins TRBV9 to TRBJ1-2, with 8 bases fitting TRBD1. CDR1 and CDR2 (germline): SGDLS, YYNGEE. The CDR3 loop spans 15 amino acids. The V and J ends lost 0 bases and 8 bases, in that order; junction bases with no gene match: 9. CDR3 region: CASSVATWDRLGYTF. The CDR3 DNA follows: TGTGCCAGCAGCGTAGCTACTTGGGACAGGTTGGGCTACACCTTC.

The chain employs TRBV6-1 and TRBJ1-1; the D is unclear. Per the germline V gene, CDR1 is MNHNS and CDR2 is SASEGT. CDR3 length equals 13 residues. The V gene lost 7 bases and the J gene lost 0 bases, with 9 bases spanning the gap. The CDR3 here is CASKVLMNTEAFF. Written as DNA, the CDR3 is TGTGCCAGCAAGGTGTTGATGAACACTGAAGCTTTCTTT.

This clone was seen just once. The genes are TRBV10-2 and TRBJ2-5; 7 bases align to TRBD2. CDR1 is WSHSY and CDR2 is SAAADI in the germline V gene. V was clipped by 2 bases and J by 0 bases; unmatched bases: 12. This CDR3 has 18 amino acids. CDR3 coding DNA: TGCGCCAGCAGTGAGCCGGAGCTAGCGGAGCGCAACCAAGAGACCCAGTACTTC. Translation: CASSEPELAERNQETQYF.

The genes are TRBV9 and TRBJ2-1, with D hard to call. Trimming stripped 3 bases from V and 6 bases from J, with 7 bases between. The CDR3 loop spans 12 amino acids. Per the germline V gene, CDR1 is SGDLS and CDR2 is YYNGEE. The CDR3 here is CASSAGVNEQFF. The CDR3 coding sequence is TGTGCCAGCAGCGCCGGTGTCAATGAGCAGTTCTTC.

The V call is TRBV19, the J call TRBJ2-3; 7 bases fit TRBD1. The CDR3 totals 14 residues. V was pared by 3 bases and J by 4 bases, with 4 bases of the junction left unmatched. Germline V gene sequence: CDR1 LNHDA, CDR2 SQIVND (reference sequence). The chain's CDR3 is CASSMTGSADTQYF. CDR3 sequence (DNA): TGTGCCAGTAGTATGACAGGGAGCGCAGATACGCAGTATTTT.

This rearrangement joins TRBV29-1 to TRBJ1-1; no firm D call. V dropped 6 bases and J dropped 1 base, with 21 bases sitting between them. CDR1 and CDR2 from the germline V gene are SQVTM and ANQGSEA. This CDR3 is 16 amino acids long. CDR3 amino acids: CSVDVLVSSANTEAFF. The CDR3 region has the DNA TGCAGCGTCGACGTGCTAGTGAGTAGCGCGAACACTGAAGCTTTCTTT.